This entry is about one T cell receptor beta chain. Its matching antigen is unknown. The data stem from a study of Ad26.COV2.S vaccination and SARS-CoV-2 variants. Broader study findings: Recipients given vaccine exceeded placebo recipients in spike-specific TCR breadth. Reportedly, after vaccination the spike-specific CD8+ and CD4+ T cell responses displayed substantial breadth. Vaccinees and placebo recipients showed similar non-spike TCR breadth.

The CDR3 has 15 residues. Trimming removed 0 bases from V and 3 bases from J, with 11 bases in between. The germline V gene encodes CDR1 SGDLS and CDR2 YYNGEE. The method was immunoSEQ multiplex PCR; TCRdb's version includes in-frame clones alone and lacks a portion of them. The repertoire holds more than 300,000 clones, with about 85% as singletons. Treatment defined: roughly 20 received Ad26.COV2.S at low or high dose, single or two shots; roughly five received placebo; per-sample allocation not given. Samples analyzed were those drawn on day 63 after the first vaccine or placebo injection. Cohort 1b enrolled adults aged 18-55 years in Boston.

The chain recombines TRBV9 with TRBJ2-3; D is tentatively TRBD1 or TRBD2 (5 bases each). This sample comprised peripheral blood, obtained in a trial of Ad26.COV2.S vaccine versus placebo. The TCR was taken from a person aged 18 to 59 who received the Ad26.COV2.S COVID-19 vaccine or a placebo. In nucleotides, the CDR3 is TGTGCCAGCAGCGTAGGTGTGGGGGAGACAGATACGCAGTATTTT. It yields the protein CASSVGVGETDTQYF.